This passage covers 24 T cell receptor beta chains from one sample sequenced in a study of CD8 T cells in ankylosing spondylitis. Via MiXCR, TCRdb re-called the 5' RACE reads, giving one row per CDR3 protein. The repertoire holds roughly 230,000 distinct CDR3 sequences, with under 12% as singletons. Sequenced input: blood, either unsorted or a sorted T cell fraction (not recorded which). The receptors originated from a male donor with ankylosing spondylitis or in good health (not recorded which).

This clonotype was detected only a few times. The V gene is TRBV12-3 or TRBV12-4, the J gene TRBJ1-1; TRBD1 matches 8 bases. Unmatched junction bases numbered 9, after V lost 3 bases and J lost 6 bases. The CDR3 has 15 residues. CDR3 residues: CASSFRQGASAEAFF. Here the CDR3 DNA reads TGTGCCAGCAGTTTCAGGCAGGGGGCATCCGCTGAAGCTTTCTTT.

This clonotype turned up a few times. This chain connects TRBV20-1 to TRBJ1-1; TRBD1 aligns across 8 bases. Unmatched junction bases numbered 10, after V lost 0 bases and J lost 4 bases. The germline CDR1 and CDR2 sequences are DFQATT and SNEGSKA (reference sequence). The CDR3 has 16 residues. The CDR3 spells CSARDPGGGMGTEAFF. CDR3 nucleotides: TGCAGTGCTAGAGACCCAGGGGGCGGTATGGGCACTGAAGCTTTCTTT.

This clonotype was seen a few times. CDR3 bases: TGTGCCATCAGTGTCCGTCTAGCGGACAATGAGCAGTTCTTC. It specifies CAISVRLADNEQFF. This sequence joins TRBV10-3 and TRBJ2-1, with 7 bases that match TRBD2. Losses at the gene ends were 4 bases for V and 5 bases for J; bases not matched to a gene: 5. This CDR3 has 14 amino acids. Germline CDR1 and CDR2: ENHRY and SYGVKD.

This clonotype was seen ten or more times. The J gene is TRBJ1-3, the V gene TRBV4-1; no firm D call. Trimming left V 1 base short and J 1 base short, with 8 bases between. The germline V gene encodes CDR1 MGHRA and CDR2 YSYEKL. The CDR3 totals 15 residues. CDR3 amino acids: CASSQGPASGNTIYF. In DNA, the CDR3 is TGCGCCAGCAGCCAAGGGCCAGCGTCTGGAAACACCATATATTTT.

This clonotype was observed at least ten times. This rearrangement joins TRBV5-4 to TRBJ2-1; 9 bases line up with TRBD2. The CDR3 is made up of 15 amino acids. The trim removed 5 bases at V and 5 bases at J, leaving 8 bases unmatched. Germline-derived CDR1 and CDR2 are SGHNT and YYREEE (reference sequence). The CDR3 spells CASRETSGGDNEQFF. DNA for the CDR3: TGTGCCAGCAGGGAGACTAGCGGAGGGGACAATGAGCAGTTCTTC.

A few counts support this clonotype. This sequence joins TRBV20-1 and TRBJ1-2, with D perhaps TRBD1 (6 bases). V lost 0 bases, J lost 4 bases, and 12 bases lay in between. Germline-derived CDR1 and CDR2 are DFQATT and SNEGSKA (reference sequence). The CDR3 has 14 amino acids. Here the CDR3 reads CSARDRGTLYGYTF. The DNA of the CDR3 is TGCAGTGCTAGAGATCGTGGGACACTCTATGGCTACACCTTC.

This clonotype was seen only a few times. J is TRBJ2-7 and V is TRBV18, with TRBD1 matching over 8 bases. This CDR3 region has 16 residues. V dropped 4 bases and J dropped 7; count of bases not matched to a gene: 15. The germline V gene has CDR1 KGHSH and CDR2 LQKENI. The CDR3 here is CASSLSPGQALVEQYF. The CDR3, as DNA: TGTGCCAGCTCACTCAGCCCGGGACAGGCCCTCGTGGAGCAGTACTTC.

V usage is TRBV20-1 and J usage is TRBJ1-4; 9 bases align to TRBD1. V lost 8 bases, J lost 0 bases, and 16 bases stayed unmatched. This CDR3 is 18 amino acids long. Germline lookup yields CDR1 DFQATT and CDR2 SNEGSKA (reference sequence). The DNA of the CDR3 is TGCAGTCCCATGCCGGGACAGGGACACCGGGCAACTAATGAAAAACTGTTTTTT. Its protein product is CSPMPGQGHRATNEKLFF.

There are many counts of this clonotype. This sequence joins TRBV27 and TRBJ2-3, with 10 bases aligning to TRBD2. Germline-derived CDR1 and CDR2 are MNHEY and SMNVEV (reference sequence). CDR3 length: 16 residues. Trimming at V came to 3 bases and at J to 1 base, leaving 4 bases not matched to a gene. The CDR3 coding sequence is TGTGCCAGCAGTTTGCTAGCGGGGGTCCGCACAGATACGCAGTATTTT. Its translation is CASSLLAGVRTDTQYF.

This clonotype has at least ten counts. This chain links TRBV6-5 with TRBJ2-3, with 9 nucleotides matching TRBD1. CDR1 and CDR2 (germline): MNHEY, SVGAGI. The CDR3 contains 17 residues. The V gene end was trimmed by 0 bases and the J gene end by 3 bases; junction bases not matched to a gene: 7. CDR3 sequence: CASSYSSGQGNTDTQYF. CDR3 in DNA: TGTGCCAGCAGTTACTCGTCGGGACAGGGTAATACAGATACGCAGTATTTT.

J is TRBJ2-1 and V is TRBV5-1, with 10 bases that match TRBD2. In germline, CDR1 is SGHRS, CDR2 YFSETQ. The CDR3 is made up of 17 amino acids. V was clipped by 4 bases and J by 6 bases; unmatched bases: 13. The DNA for the CDR3 is TGCGCCAGCAGCCGGCCGGGACTAGCGTCGAAGGCCAATGAGCAGTTCTTC. This sequence encodes CASSRPGLASKANEQFF.

This clonotype was observed at least ten times. This chain links TRBV15 with TRBJ2-5; 7 bases match TRBD2. Unmatched junction bases numbered 7, after V lost 5 bases and J lost 4 bases. The CDR3 is 14 residues long. Germline V gene sequence: CDR1 LNHNV, CDR2 YYDKDF (reference sequence). The CDR3, as DNA: TGTGCCACCAGCGGACGGGGCGGGAGAGAGACCCAGTACTTC. Its translation is CATSGRGGRETQYF.

The J gene is TRBJ2-5, the V gene TRBV7-2, with a weak D call TRBD1 (6 bases). V shed 2 bases and J shed 1 base, with 11 bases lying between them. There are 15 residues in the CDR3. The germline V gene has CDR1 SGHTA and CDR2 FQGNSA. The CDR3 sequence: CASSLPGTSQETQYF. In nucleotides, the CDR3 is TGTGCCAGCAGCTTACCCGGGACAAGCCAAGAGACCCAGTACTTC.

This clonotype appeared once. The rearrangement uses TRBV30 and TRBJ1-2; D is perhaps TRBD1 (5 bases). This CDR3 region has 12 residues. The germline V gene has CDR1 GTSNPN and CDR2 SVGIG (reference sequence). V shed 0 bases and J shed 8 bases, with 10 bases lying between them. The DNA of the CDR3 is TGTGCCTGGAGTGTAAGGGGTTACGGCTACACCTTC. This sequence encodes CAWSVRGYGYTF.

This clonotype has ten or more counts. The chain recombines TRBV13 with TRBJ1-5; D is unresolved. The CDR3 is 12 residues long. Per germline, CDR1 PRHDT and CDR2 FYEKMQ (reference sequence). The ends were cut back, 5 bases at V and 7 bases at J, with 9 bases in the middle. The CDR3 protein is CASSSGDQPQHF. DNA for the CDR3: TGTGCCAGCAGCAGCGGCGACCAGCCCCAGCATTTT.

This clonotype has only a few counts. The rearrangement uses TRBV3-1 and TRBJ1-4; a weak D match, TRBD1 (5 bases). This CDR3 spans 14 amino acids. CDR1 and CDR2 from the germline V gene are LGHDT and YNNKEL (reference sequence). The CDR3 protein is CEDMCGTWGEKLFF. DNA for the CDR3: TGTGAAGATATGTGTGGGACCTGGGGGGAAAAACTGTTTTTT.

The chain uses TRBV11-2 and TRBJ2-1, with 8 bases aligning to TRBD2. V lost 5 bases to trimming and J lost 0 bases; unmatched junction nucleotides: 12. The CDR3 has 18 amino acids. CDR1 SGHAT and CDR2 FQNNGV come from the germline V gene. CDR3: CASSPGGGGPYSYNEQFF. The CDR3 bases are TGTGCCAGCAGCCCTGGGGGCGGGGGGCCTTACTCCTACAATGAGCAGTTCTTC.

This clonotype was seen repeatedly, ten times or more. The chain links TRBV9 to TRBJ2-7, with TRBD1 identical over 9 bases. Germline V gene data show CDR1 as SGDLS and CDR2 as YYNGEE. With V trimmed by 7 bases and J by 0 bases, 17 bases remained unmatched. The CDR3 has 18 amino acids. The CDR3 here is CASPSWDRVPRNSYEQYF. The CDR3 coding sequence is TGTGCCAGCCCAAGTTGGGACAGGGTTCCGCGTAACTCCTACGAGCAGTACTTC.

With respect to this clonotype: This may be a read error: a much more frequent sequence differs by one nucleotide. The chain uses TRBV4-2 and TRBJ2-1; 12 bases are shared with TRBD2. The germline gives CDR1 LGHNA, CDR2 YNFKEQ. The CDR3 length is 17 residues. The CDR3 sequence: CATSRTGLAGKYNEQFF. Written as DNA, the CDR3 is TGTGCCACCAGCCGGACAGGACTAGCGGGGAAATACAATGAGCAGTTCTTC.

The genes are TRBV27 and TRBJ2-7, with D possibly TRBD1 on 6 matching bases. The CDR3 is made up of 15 amino acids. The germline V and J ends were trimmed by 2 bases and 1 base, with 12 bases remaining between them. Germline V gene lookup returns CDR1 MNHEY and CDR2 SMNVEV (reference sequence). In DNA form, the CDR3 reads TGTGCCAGCAGTTTAAAGGGGGAGTCTTCCTACGAGCAGTACTTC. Amino acid sequence: CASSLKGESSYEQYF.

The table lists this clonotype with many counts. In DNA, the CDR3 is TGCAGTGCTAGAAAAGGGACTAGCGGGGACAATGAGCAGTTCTTC. Protein sequence: CSARKGTSGDNEQFF. The gene calls are TRBV20-1 and TRBJ2-1; the match to TRBD2 covers 13 bases. Germline CDR1 is DFQATT and CDR2 is SNEGSKA (reference sequence). The junction had 3 bases not matched to a gene; V was cut back by 2 bases and J by 5 bases. The CDR3 contains 15 residues.

The J gene is TRBJ1-3, the V gene TRBV5-5, with D possibly matching TRBD1 (5 bases). This CDR3 has 15 residues. Trimming took off 4 bases at V and 0 bases at J, with 11 bases between the two ends. Germline CDR1 reads SGHKS; CDR2 reads YYEKEE (reference sequence). CDR3 in amino acids: CASSPDSSSGNTIYF. The DNA for the CDR3 is TGTGCCAGCAGCCCCGACAGTTCCTCTGGAAACACCATATATTTT.

This clonotype was recorded at least ten times. V is TRBV12-3 or TRBV12-4 and J is TRBJ2-5; D remains unclear. V shed 2 bases and J shed 2 bases, with 9 bases lying between them. The CDR3 spans 14 residues. The CDR3 protein is CASSLFGVQETQYF. Here the CDR3 DNA reads TGTGCCAGCAGTTTATTCGGCGTGCAAGAGACCCAGTACTTC.

The chain recombines TRBV10-3 with TRBJ1-2; TRBD1 aligns across 9 bases. The CDR3 contains 15 residues. Germline loops: CDR1 ENHRY, CDR2 SYGVKD. Unmatched junction bases numbered 10, after V lost 7 bases and J lost 4 bases. Written as DNA, the CDR3 is TGTGCCATCACGGCCCGGGACAGGGAGATCTATGGCTACACCTTC. This translates into CAITARDREIYGYTF.